The clone carrying this T cell receptor (beta chain) was seen a handful of times. No antigen is known for it. With a J-beta primer mix and a sample-barcoded 5' primer, a second PCR ran about 7 to 12 cycles. A single record per CDR3 protein comes from TCRdb applying MiXCR to the 5' RACE reads. In the table there are about 840,000 distinct CDR3 sequences, 25% to 35% of which are singletons. The record originates from a study of blood T cells in healthy people across ages. General study results and limits: Roughly linear age-related decline in beta diversity appeared, significant by age about 40.

Between the trimmed V and J ends, which lost 6 bases and 8 bases, there was a span of 4 bases. Germline CDR1 reads MDHEN; CDR2 reads SYDVKM. The CDR3 totals 10 residues. The same sample was also studied in work on T cells of mothers and their children. From that second work: It was through the M1S primer of the second PCR that sample barcodes and 2-4 random nucleotides were added.

The receptor's source is a woman aged 40 to 50 in good health. The J gene is TRBJ1-4, the V gene TRBV28; no clear D gene. The sample taken for sequencing was blood. This CDR3 reads CASREEKLFF. CDR3 nucleotides: TGTGCCAGCAGAGAGGAAAAACTGTTTTTT.